This TCR beta chain originates from a study of blood T cell repertoires in COVID-19. This CDR3 has 16 residues. The germline V gene encodes CDR1 KGHSH and CDR2 LQKENI. The V gene end was trimmed by 1 base and the J gene end by 2 bases; junction bases not matched to a gene: 2. This clone was seen only once. Some clones are missing from TCRdb's copy, which holds only in-frame ones; the method was immunoSEQ multiplex PCR. The sample includes just under 80,000 clones, just over 85% of them seen just once. The material sequenced was peripheral blood. The sequence derives from a human donor in a cohort sampled during active COVID-19. The rearrangement uses TRBV18 and TRBJ2-3; 11 bases line up with TRBD2. The CDR3 loop reads CASSPLAGGPTDTQYF. CDR3 nucleotides: TGTGCCAGCTCACCACTAGCGGGAGGGCCCACAGATACGCAGTATTTT.